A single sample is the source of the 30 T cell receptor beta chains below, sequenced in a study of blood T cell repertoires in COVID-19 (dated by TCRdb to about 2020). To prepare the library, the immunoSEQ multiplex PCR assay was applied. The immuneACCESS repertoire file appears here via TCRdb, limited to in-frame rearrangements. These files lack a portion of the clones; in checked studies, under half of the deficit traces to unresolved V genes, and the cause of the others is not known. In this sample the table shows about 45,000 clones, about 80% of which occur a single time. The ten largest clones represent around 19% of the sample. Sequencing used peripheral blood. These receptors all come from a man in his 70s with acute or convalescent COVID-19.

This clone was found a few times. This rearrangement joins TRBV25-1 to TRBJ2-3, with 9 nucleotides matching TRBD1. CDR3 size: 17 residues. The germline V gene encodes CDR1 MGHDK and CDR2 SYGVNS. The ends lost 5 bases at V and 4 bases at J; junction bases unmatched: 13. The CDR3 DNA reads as TGTGCCAGCAGTACCCAGGACAGGGGAGTCGTAGCAGATACGCAGTATTTT. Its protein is CASSTQDRGVVADTQYF.

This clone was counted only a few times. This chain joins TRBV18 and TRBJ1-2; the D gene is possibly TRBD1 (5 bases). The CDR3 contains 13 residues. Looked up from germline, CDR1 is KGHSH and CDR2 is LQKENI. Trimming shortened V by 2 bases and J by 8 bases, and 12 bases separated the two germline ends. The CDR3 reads CASSPSDSRGYTF. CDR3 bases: TGTGCCAGCTCACCAAGCGACAGTCGCGGCTACACCTTC.

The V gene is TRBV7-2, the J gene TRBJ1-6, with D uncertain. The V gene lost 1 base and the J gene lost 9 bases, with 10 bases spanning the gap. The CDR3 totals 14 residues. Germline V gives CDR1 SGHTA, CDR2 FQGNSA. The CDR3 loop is CASSLGGVVSPLHF. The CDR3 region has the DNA TGTGCCAGCAGCTTAGGGGGAGTAGTTTCACCCCTCCACTTT.

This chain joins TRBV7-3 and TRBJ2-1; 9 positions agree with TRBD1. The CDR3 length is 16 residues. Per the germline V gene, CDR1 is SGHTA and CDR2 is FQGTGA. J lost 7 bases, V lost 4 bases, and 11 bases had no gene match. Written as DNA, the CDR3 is TGTGCCAGCAGCTCTTACGGGACAGGGAGGATGAATGAGCAGTTCTTC. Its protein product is CASSSYGTGRMNEQFF.

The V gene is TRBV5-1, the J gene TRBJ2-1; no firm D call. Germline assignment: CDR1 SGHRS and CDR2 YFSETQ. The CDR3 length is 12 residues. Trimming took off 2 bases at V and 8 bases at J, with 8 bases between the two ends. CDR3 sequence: CASSFGLDEQFF. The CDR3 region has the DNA TGCGCCAGCAGCTTCGGTCTGGATGAGCAGTTCTTC. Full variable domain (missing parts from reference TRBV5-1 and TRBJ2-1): KAGVTQTPRYLIKTRGQQVTLSCSPISGHRSVSWYQQTPGQGLQFLFEYFSETQRNKGNFPGRFSGRQFSNSRSEMNVSTLELGDSALYLCASSFGLDEQFFGPGTRLTVL.

This CDR3 reads CAWSRDRGLYEKLFF. DNA for the CDR3: TGTGCCTGGAGTCGGGACAGGGGGCTATATGAAAAACTGTTTTTT. The chain recombines TRBV30 with TRBJ1-4; 12 bases map to TRBD1. Germline lookup yields CDR1 GTSNPN and CDR2 SVGIG (reference sequence). CDR3 size: 15 residues. Trimming took 2 bases from V and 6 from J; bases not matched to a gene: 4.

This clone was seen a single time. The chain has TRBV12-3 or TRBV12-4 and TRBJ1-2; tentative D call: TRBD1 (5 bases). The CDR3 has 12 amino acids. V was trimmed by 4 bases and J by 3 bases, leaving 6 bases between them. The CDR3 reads CASSWDYYGYTF. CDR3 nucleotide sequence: TGTGCCAGCAGTTGGGACTACTATGGCTACACCTTC.

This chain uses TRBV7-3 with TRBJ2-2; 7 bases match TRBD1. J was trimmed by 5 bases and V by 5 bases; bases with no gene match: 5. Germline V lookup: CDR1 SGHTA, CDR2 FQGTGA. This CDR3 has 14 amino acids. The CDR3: CASSPLTGTGELFF. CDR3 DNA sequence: TGTGCCAGCAGCCCCCTGACAGGGACCGGGGAGCTGTTTTTT.

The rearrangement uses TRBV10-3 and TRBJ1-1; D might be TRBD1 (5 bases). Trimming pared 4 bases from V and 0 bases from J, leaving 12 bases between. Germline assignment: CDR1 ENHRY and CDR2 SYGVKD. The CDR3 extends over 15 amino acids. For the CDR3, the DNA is TGTGCCATCAGTGGGGAAGACAGTCTGAACACTGAAGCTTTCTTT. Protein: CAISGEDSLNTEAFF.

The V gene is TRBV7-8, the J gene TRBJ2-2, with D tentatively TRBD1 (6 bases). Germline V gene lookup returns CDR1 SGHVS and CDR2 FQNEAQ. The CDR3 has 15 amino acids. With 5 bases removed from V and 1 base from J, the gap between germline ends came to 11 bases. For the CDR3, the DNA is TGTGCCAGCAGCCTCCGAGGGGGGAACACCGGGGAGCTGTTTTTT. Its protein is CASSLRGGNTGELFF.

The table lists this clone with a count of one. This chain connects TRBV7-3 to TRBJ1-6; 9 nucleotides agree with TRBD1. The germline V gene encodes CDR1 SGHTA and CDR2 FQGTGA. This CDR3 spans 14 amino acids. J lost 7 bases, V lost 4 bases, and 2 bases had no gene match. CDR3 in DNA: TGTGCCAGCAGCTCGACAGGGGGAAATTCACCCCTCCACTTT. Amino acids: CASSSTGGNSPLHF.

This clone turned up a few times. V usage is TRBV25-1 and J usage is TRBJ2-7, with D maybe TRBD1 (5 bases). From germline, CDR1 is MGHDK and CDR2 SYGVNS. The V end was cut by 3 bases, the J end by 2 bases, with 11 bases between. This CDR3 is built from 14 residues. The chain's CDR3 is CASSEDTGPYEQYF. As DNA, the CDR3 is TGTGCCAGCAGTGAGGACACCGGACCCTACGAGCAGTACTTC.

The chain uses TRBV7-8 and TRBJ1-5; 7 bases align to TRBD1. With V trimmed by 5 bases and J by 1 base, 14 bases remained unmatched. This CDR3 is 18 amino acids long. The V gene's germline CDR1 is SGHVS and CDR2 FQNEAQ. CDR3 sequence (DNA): TGTGCCAGCAGCCACGGACAGGAAGGAGTTAGGAGCAATCAGCCCCAGCATTTT. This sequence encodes CASSHGQEGVRSNQPQHF. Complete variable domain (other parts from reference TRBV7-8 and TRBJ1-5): GAGVSQSPRYKVAKRGQDVALRCDPISGHVSLFWYQQALGQGPEFLTYFQNEAQLDKSGLPSDRFFAERPEGSVSTLKIQRTQQEDSAVYLCASSHGQEGVRSNQPQHFGDGTRLSIL.

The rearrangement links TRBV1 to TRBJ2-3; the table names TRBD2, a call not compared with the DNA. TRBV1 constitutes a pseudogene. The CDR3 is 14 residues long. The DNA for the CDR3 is TGCACCAGCAGTGGCGGGGGAGGGACAGATACGCAGTATTTT. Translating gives CTSSGGGGTDTQYF.

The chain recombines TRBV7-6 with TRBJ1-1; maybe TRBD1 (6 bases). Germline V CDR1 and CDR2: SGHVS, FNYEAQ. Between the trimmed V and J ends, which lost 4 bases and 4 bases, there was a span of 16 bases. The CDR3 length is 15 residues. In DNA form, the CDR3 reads TGTGCCAGCAGCTCCGGGGGGCAGGGTAGCACTGAAGCTTTCTTT. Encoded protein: CASSSGGQGSTEAFF. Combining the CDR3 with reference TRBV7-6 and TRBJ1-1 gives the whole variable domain GAGVSQSPRYKVTKRGQDVALRCDPISGHVSLYWYRQALGQGPEFLTYFNYEAQQDKSGLPNDRFSAERPEGSISTLTIQRTEQRDSAMYRCASSSGGQGSTEAFFGQGTRLTVV.

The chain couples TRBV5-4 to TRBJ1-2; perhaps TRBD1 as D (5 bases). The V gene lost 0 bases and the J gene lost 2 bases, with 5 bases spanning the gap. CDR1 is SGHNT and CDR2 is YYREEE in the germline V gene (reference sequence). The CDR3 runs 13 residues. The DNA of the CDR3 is TGTGCCAGCAGCTTGGCAGGGAACTATGGCTACACCTTC. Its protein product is CASSLAGNYGYTF.

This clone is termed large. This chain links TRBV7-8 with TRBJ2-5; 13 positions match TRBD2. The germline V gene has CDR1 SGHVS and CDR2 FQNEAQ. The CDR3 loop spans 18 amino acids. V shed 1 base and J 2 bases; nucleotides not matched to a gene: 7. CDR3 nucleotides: TGTGCCAGCAGCTTAGGGACTAGCGGGGGCGGATCGCAAGAGACCCAGTACTTC. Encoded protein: CASSLGTSGGGSQETQYF.

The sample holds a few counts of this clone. The CDR3 loop is CSASLSLQDNQPQHF. The CDR3 DNA reads as TGCAGTGCTAGTCTCTCTCTGCAGGACAATCAGCCCCAGCATTTT. The chain combines TRBV20-1 with TRBJ1-5, with D uncertain. Between the trimmed V and J ends, which lost 3 bases and 3 bases, there was a span of 15 bases. CDR1 and CDR2 (germline): DFQATT, SNEGSKA (reference sequence). The CDR3 consists of 15 residues.

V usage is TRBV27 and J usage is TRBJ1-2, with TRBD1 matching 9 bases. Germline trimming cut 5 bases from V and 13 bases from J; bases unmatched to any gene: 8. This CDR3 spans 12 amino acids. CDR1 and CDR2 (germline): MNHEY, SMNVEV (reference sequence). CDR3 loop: CASSTRTGVFTF. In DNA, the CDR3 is TGTGCCAGCAGTACCCGGACAGGGGTGTTCACCTTC.

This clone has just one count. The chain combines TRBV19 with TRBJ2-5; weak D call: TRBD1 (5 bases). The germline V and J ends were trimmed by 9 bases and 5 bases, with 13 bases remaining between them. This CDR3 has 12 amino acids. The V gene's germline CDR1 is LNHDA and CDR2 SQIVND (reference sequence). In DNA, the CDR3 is TGTGCCAGGCTCCAGGGTGAGGAGACCCAGTACTTC. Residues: CARLQGEETQYF.

The CDR3 DNA reads as TGTGCCAGCAGTTCTTTTAATATGGGCAATTCACCCCTCCACTTT. It is translated as CASSSFNMGNSPLHF. The chain recombines TRBV28 with TRBJ1-6; D gene unclear. The CDR3 covers 15 residues. Germline-derived CDR1 and CDR2 are MDHEN and SYDVKM. V was pared by 4 bases and J by 7 bases, with 14 bases between.

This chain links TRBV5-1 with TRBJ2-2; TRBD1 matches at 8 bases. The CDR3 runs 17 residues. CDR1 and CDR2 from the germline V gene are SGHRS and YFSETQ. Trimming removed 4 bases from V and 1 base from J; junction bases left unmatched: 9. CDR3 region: CASSRTGQGGNTGELFF. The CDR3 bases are TGCGCCAGCAGCCGGACAGGACAGGGCGGGAACACCGGGGAGCTGTTTTTT.

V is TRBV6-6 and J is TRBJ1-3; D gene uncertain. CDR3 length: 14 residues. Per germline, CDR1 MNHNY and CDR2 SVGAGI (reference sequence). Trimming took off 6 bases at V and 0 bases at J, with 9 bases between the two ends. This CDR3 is CASRGASSGNTIYF. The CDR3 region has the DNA TGTGCCAGCAGGGGAGCGAGCTCTGGAAACACCATATATTTT.

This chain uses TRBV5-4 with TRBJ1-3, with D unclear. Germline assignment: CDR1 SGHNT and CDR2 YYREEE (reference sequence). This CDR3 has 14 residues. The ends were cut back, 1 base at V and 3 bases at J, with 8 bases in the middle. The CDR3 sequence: CASSLTGNGNTIYF. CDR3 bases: TGTGCCAGCAGCTTGACGGGAAATGGAAACACCATATATTTT. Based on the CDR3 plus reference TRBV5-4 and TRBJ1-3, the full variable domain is ETGVTQSPTHLIKTRGQQVTLRCSSQSGHNTVSWYQQALGQGPQFIFQYYREEENGRGNFPPRFSGLQFPNYSSELNVNALELDDSALYLCASSLTGNGNTIYFGEGSWLTVV.

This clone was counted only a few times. CDR3 bases: TGTGCCAGCAGTCCCCAGGGGACGGGTGAAGCTTTCTTT. Its translation is CASSPQGTGEAFF. The chain employs TRBV2 and TRBJ1-1; D may be TRBD1 (6 bases). Germline V gene lookup returns CDR1 SNHLY and CDR2 FYNNEI. The CDR3 contains 13 residues. Trimming shortened V by 5 bases and J by 7 bases, and 14 bases separated the two germline ends.

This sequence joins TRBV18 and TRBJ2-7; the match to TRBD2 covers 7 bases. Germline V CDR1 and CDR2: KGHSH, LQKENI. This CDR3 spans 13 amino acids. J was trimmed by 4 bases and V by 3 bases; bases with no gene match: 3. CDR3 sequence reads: CASSPGLEYEQYF. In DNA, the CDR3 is TGTGCCAGCTCACCCGGACTAGAATACGAGCAGTACTTC.

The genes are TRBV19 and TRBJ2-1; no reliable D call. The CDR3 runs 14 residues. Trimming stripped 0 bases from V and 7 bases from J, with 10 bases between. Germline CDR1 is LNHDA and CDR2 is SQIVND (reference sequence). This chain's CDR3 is CASSIDLSRNEQFF. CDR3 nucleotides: TGTGCCAGTAGTATAGATCTATCTAGGAATGAGCAGTTCTTC.

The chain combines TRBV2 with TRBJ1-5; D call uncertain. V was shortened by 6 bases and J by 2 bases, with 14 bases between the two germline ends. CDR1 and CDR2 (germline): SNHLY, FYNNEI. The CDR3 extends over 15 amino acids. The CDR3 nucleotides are TGTGCCAGCAGGGTATCTAGGGAGCGCAATCAGCCCCAGCATTTT. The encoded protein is CASRVSRERNQPQHF.

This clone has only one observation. CDR3: CASTPRGAGAGELFF. The CDR3, as DNA: TGTGCCAGCACTCCGCGGGGGGCTGGGGCCGGGGAGCTGTTTTTT. V gene TRBV6-5 combines with J gene TRBJ2-2; 8 bases are shared with TRBD2. Trimming cost V 7 bases and J 6 bases; bases outside gene matches: 10. Germline-derived CDR1 and CDR2 are MNHEY and SVGAGI. The CDR3 is 15 amino acids.

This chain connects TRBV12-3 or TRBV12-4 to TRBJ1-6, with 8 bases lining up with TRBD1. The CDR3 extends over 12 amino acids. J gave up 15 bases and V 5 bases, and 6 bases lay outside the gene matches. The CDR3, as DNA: TGTGCCAGCAGTCACAGGACAGGGCACCTCCACTTT. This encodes CASSHRTGHLHF.